The 27 T cell receptor beta chains given below trace back to one sample, sequenced in a study of cytomegalovirus exposure and HLA in healthy donors. PCR amplification relied on 60 Vbeta primers (plus 13 Jbeta primers). Produced via immunoSEQ multiplex PCR; TCRdb's table is partial and in-frame only. The sample gives fewer than 200,000 clones, over 60% of which show up once; approximately 1.5% is in the top ten. The sequenced sample was PBMCs. The receptor set was obtained from a girl between 10 and 17 years old in good health and CMV-seronegative.

This clone appeared once. The rearrangement links TRBV30 to TRBJ1-1; unclear D gene. V dropped 4 bases and J dropped 3 bases, with 12 bases sitting between them. Germline CDR1 GTSNPN, CDR2 SVGIG (reference sequence). The CDR3 contains 13 residues. CDR3 sequence: CAWNWGGDTEAFF. The CDR3 nucleotides read TGTGCCTGGAATTGGGGAGGCGACACTGAAGCTTTCTTT.

The table lists this clone with a count of one. The chain recombines TRBV6-7 with TRBJ1-2; tentative D call: TRBD1 (6 bases). TRBV6-7 is an ORF; its function is uncertain. V lost 3 bases and J lost 3, with 38 bases in between. The CDR3 covers 23 residues. As DNA, the CDR3 is TGTGCCAGCAGTTATTTATCCCCTGGGGGCCTCGGGAAGTGGGGGGGGTCCCACTATGGCTACACCTTC. It translates to CASSYLSPGGLGKWGGSHYGYTF.

The rearrangement uses TRBV30 and TRBJ1-5; possible D gene TRBD1, 5 bases. Trimming took 2 bases from V and 0 from J, leaving 17 bases between them. This CDR3 is built from 17 residues. Germline V gene sequence: CDR1 GTSNPN, CDR2 SVGIG (reference sequence). The CDR3 sequence: CAWSSQAGGNSNQPQHF. The DNA of the CDR3 is TGTGCCTGGAGTTCCCAGGCGGGGGGTAATAGCAATCAGCCCCAGCATTTT. The whole variable domain, filled in from reference TRBV30 and TRBJ1-5, reads SQTIHQWPATLVQPVGSPLSLECTVEGTSNPNLYWYRQAAGRGLQLLFYSVGIGQISSEVPQNLSASRPQDRQFILSSKKLLLSDSGFYLCAWSSQAGGNSNQPQHFGDGTRLSIL.

This chain uses TRBV2 with TRBJ1-2; 7 bases align to TRBD1. Per germline, CDR1 SNHLY and CDR2 FYNNEI. This CDR3 contains 13 residues. Germline trimming cut 8 bases from V and 3 bases from J; bases unmatched to any gene: 6. CDR3 DNA: TGTGCCAGCCAAGGGGGCTCGTACTATGGCTACACCTTC. Translation: CASQGGSYYGYTF.

The chain combines TRBV18 with TRBJ1-5; no clear D gene. With 6 bases removed from V and 1 base from J, the gap between germline ends came to 10 bases. Germline CDR1 KGHSH, CDR2 LQKENI. The CDR3 extends over 14 amino acids. CDR3 bases: TGTGCCAGCTCCCTCGGGAGGAGCAATCAGCCCCAGCATTTT. Its protein product is CASSLGRSNQPQHF.

The gene calls are TRBV6-6 and TRBJ2-5; TRBD2 agrees at 8 bases. Germline V gene data show CDR1 as MNHNY and CDR2 as SVGAGI (reference sequence). J gave up 1 base and V 3 bases, and 1 base lay outside the gene matches. The CDR3 extends over 14 amino acids. The CDR3 protein is CASSYRGGQETQYF. Here the CDR3 DNA reads TGTGCCAGCAGTTATCGGGGGGGCCAAGAGACCCAGTACTTC.

V is TRBV5-4 and J is TRBJ1-2; 7 bases fit TRBD1. CDR3 length: 19 residues. The germline V gene has CDR1 SGHNT and CDR2 YYREEE (reference sequence). V lost 3 bases, J lost 0 bases, and 17 bases stayed unmatched. The CDR3 sequence: CASSSTGGAGGLANYGYTF. CDR3 in DNA: TGTGCCAGCAGCTCGACCGGGGGGGCAGGGGGTTTGGCTAACTATGGCTACACCTTC. The complete variable domain, with remaining parts taken from reference TRBV5-4 and TRBJ1-2, reads ETGVTQSPTHLIKTRGQQVTLRCSSQSGHNTVSWYQQALGQGPQFIFQYYREEENGRGNFPPRFSGLQFPNYSSELNVNALELDDSALYLCASSSTGGAGGLANYGYTFGSGTRLTVV.

The rearrangement uses TRBV9 and TRBJ2-7; 7 bases line up with TRBD1. CDR1 SGDLS and CDR2 YYNGEE come from the germline V gene. This CDR3 region has 16 residues. V lost 3 bases, J lost 1 base, and 10 bases stayed unmatched. The CDR3 region has the DNA TGTGCCAGCAGCGCGAACCGGGACAGCGTATCCTACGAGCAGTACTTC. Translated: CASSANRDSVSYEQYF.

The table lists this clone with a count of one. The rearrangement links TRBV18 to TRBJ2-5; 11 bases align to TRBD2. Trimming at V came to 3 bases and at J to 2 bases, leaving 5 bases not matched to a gene. The CDR3 loop spans 16 amino acids. CDR1 KGHSH and CDR2 LQKENI come from the germline V gene. DNA for the CDR3: TGTGCCAGCTCACCGCTAGCGGGGGGAACTCAAGAGACCCAGTACTTC. Translation: CASSPLAGGTQETQYF.

The J gene is TRBJ1-1, the V gene TRBV6-1; tentative D call: TRBD1 (6 bases). Trimming removed 7 bases at V and 1 base at J, with 13 bases between. The CDR3 is 14 residues long. The germline V gene encodes CDR1 MNHNS and CDR2 SASEGT. This chain's CDR3 is CASTVGQSNTEAFF. CDR3 bases: TGTGCCAGCACCGTAGGACAGTCGAACACTGAAGCTTTCTTT.

The sample holds one count of this clone. The chain carries TRBV27 and TRBJ2-3; unclear D gene. Trimming cost V 4 bases and J 1 base, with 6 bases left between them. The length of the CDR3 is 13 residues. Germline V gene sequence: CDR1 MNHEY, CDR2 SMNVEV (reference sequence). The CDR3 region is CASSSLRTDTQYF. The CDR3 DNA is TGTGCCAGCAGTTCCCTCCGCACAGATACGCAGTATTTT.

The CDR3 nucleotides read TGCGCCAGCAGGGAAGGGGGATTAGACACTGAAGCTTTCTTT. Protein product: CASREGGLDTEAFF. V usage is TRBV10-1 and J usage is TRBJ1-1; D is possibly TRBD1 (6 bases). Germline CDR1 reads WNHNN; CDR2 reads SYGVQD (reference sequence). V lost 6 bases and J lost 3, with 14 bases in between. The CDR3 totals 14 residues.

The chain combines TRBV6-1 with TRBJ2-4; D may be TRBD2 (5 bases). V lost 7 bases and J 5 bases, leaving 12 bases between the germline ends. Germline lookup yields CDR1 MNHNS and CDR2 SASEGT. This CDR3 has 13 residues. CDR3 nucleotide sequence: TGTGCCAGCAAGGTGAGGGTGGAAAACATTCAGTACTTC. This sequence encodes CASKVRVENIQYF.

V usage is TRBV19 and J usage is TRBJ1-2; D is uncertain. Germline loops: CDR1 LNHDA, CDR2 SQIVND (reference sequence). V shed 5 bases and J shed 0 bases, with 10 bases lying between them. The CDR3 has 14 amino acids. This chain's CDR3 is CASSREETNYGYTF. The CDR3 region has the DNA TGTGCCAGTAGTCGGGAAGAGACTAACTATGGCTACACCTTC. Filled out from reference TRBV19 and TRBJ1-2, the complete variable domain reads DGGITQSPKYLFRKEGQNVTLSCEQNLNHDAMYWYRQDPGQGLRLIYYSQIVNDFQKGDIAEGYSVSREKKESFPLTVTSAQKNPTAFYLCASSREETNYGYTFGSGTRLTVV.

The chain couples TRBV27 to TRBJ1-1; 10 nucleotides align to TRBD1. Germline trimming cut 5 bases from V and 7 bases from J; bases unmatched to any gene: 16. Germline CDR1 is MNHEY and CDR2 is SMNVEV (reference sequence). CDR3 length: 17 amino acids. The DNA for the CDR3 is TGTGCCAGCAGTCCCCGCCCCCCGGGACAGGGGCCCCATGAAGCTTTCTTT. Its protein is CASSPRPPGQGPHEAFF.

V is TRBV12-5 and J is TRBJ1-1; 7 nucleotides match TRBD1. V shed 7 bases and J 3 bases; nucleotides not matched to a gene: 8. The CDR3 extends over 14 amino acids. CDR1 is LGHNT, CDR2 FRNRAP, per germline. CDR3 protein: CASVQDRMDTEAFF. In DNA form, the CDR3 reads TGTGCTAGTGTTCAGGACAGGATGGACACTGAAGCTTTCTTT.

This chain connects TRBV20-1 to TRBJ2-7, with D uncertain. This CDR3 is built from 11 residues. V lost 2 bases, J lost 4 bases, and 6 bases lay in between. CDR1 is DFQATT and CDR2 is SNEGSKA in the germline V gene (reference sequence). The CDR3 region has the DNA TGCAGTGCTAGAACCCTATACGAGCAGTACTTC. Protein sequence: CSARTLYEQYF.

In the case of this clone: The junction departs from germline at one end; a sequencing error may be responsible. Other nucleotide sequences in the sample specify the same CDR3. This chain links TRBV5-4 with TRBJ2-7; maybe TRBD2 (6 bases). The germline V gene encodes CDR1 SGHNT and CDR2 YYREEE (reference sequence). This CDR3 has 11 residues. The CDR3 DNA reads as TGCGCCAGCAGCTTGCGGGGCGAGCAGTACTTC. Translating it yields CASSLRGEQYF.

This clone was seen just once. The chain recombines TRBV6-5 with TRBJ1-2; possible D gene TRBD1, 6 bases. With 0 bases removed from V and 6 bases from J, the gap between germline ends came to 14 bases. The CDR3 totals 15 residues. The germline gives CDR1 MNHEY, CDR2 SVGAGI. CDR3 protein: CASSYSFGQGNGYTF. In nucleotides, the CDR3 is TGTGCCAGCAGTTACTCGTTTGGGCAGGGGAATGGCTACACCTTC.

This chain joins TRBV21-1 and TRBJ2-7; the table calls TRBD1, which could not be checked here. TRBV21-1 is listed as a pseudogene. The CDR3 is 13 amino acids. The CDR3 reads CASNRQGTYEQYF. Here the CDR3 DNA reads TGTGCCAGCAACCGACAGGGTACCTACGAGCAGTACTTC.

V is TRBV20-1 and J is TRBJ2-2; a weak D match, TRBD2 (6 bases). V was pared by 5 bases and J by 6 bases, with 7 bases between. Germline-derived CDR1 and CDR2 are DFQATT and SNEGSKA (reference sequence). The CDR3 is made up of 11 amino acids. CDR3 coding DNA: TGCAGTGCTCGGAGGGCCGGGGAGCTGTTTTTT. It yields the protein CSARRAGELFF.

The chain combines TRBV5-8 with TRBJ2-5; D perhaps matches TRBD2 (6 bases). V lost 5 bases and J lost 5, with 22 bases in between. This CDR3 has 16 amino acids. Germline V gene sequence: CDR1 SGHTS, CDR2 YDEGEE. The CDR3 coding sequence is TGTGCCAGCAGTAAGGGACTGGTCGATGAGGGGGAGACCCAGTACTTC. Protein sequence: CASSKGLVDEGETQYF. The entire variable domain, with the rest obtained from reference TRBV5-8 and TRBJ2-5, is as follows: EAGVTQSPTHLIKTRGQQATLRCSPISGHTSVYWYQQALGLGLQFLLWYDEGEERNRGNFPPRFSGRQFPNYSSELNVNALELEDSALYLCASSKGLVDEGETQYFGPGTRLLVL.

The gene calls are TRBV19 and TRBJ1-5; 7 nucleotides line up with TRBD1. The length of the CDR3 is 15 residues. V trimming: 4 bases; J trimming: 1 base; junction bases outside the gene matches: 4. Germline V lookup: CDR1 LNHDA, CDR2 SQIVND (reference sequence). This CDR3 is CASSNRGPSNQPQHF. CDR3 DNA sequence: TGTGCCAGTAGTAACAGGGGACCAAGCAATCAGCCCCAGCATTTT. The full variable domain, completed using reference TRBV19 and TRBJ1-5, is DGGITQSPKYLFRKEGQNVTLSCEQNLNHDAMYWYRQDPGQGLRLIYYSQIVNDFQKGDIAEGYSVSREKKESFPLTVTSAQKNPTAFYLCASSNRGPSNQPQHFGDGTRLSIL.

The genes are TRBV15 and TRBJ1-1; unclear D gene. Germline V lookup: CDR1 LNHNV, CDR2 YYDKDF (reference sequence). The CDR3 is 15 amino acids. The V and J ends lost 3 bases and 1 base respectively, with 12 bases between them. CDR3 bases: TGTGCCACCAGCAGGGGCATCGCTTCGAACACTGAAGCTTTCTTT. This encodes CATSRGIASNTEAFF.

The J gene is TRBJ2-7, the V gene TRBV5-1; perhaps TRBD1 as D (6 bases). With 0 bases removed from V and 11 bases from J, the gap between germline ends came to 21 bases. CDR1 SGHRS and CDR2 YFSETQ come from the germline V gene. The CDR3 consists of 15 residues. The CDR3 is CASSLDGSYREGEYF. The CDR3 DNA follows: TGCGCCAGCAGCTTGGATGGTAGCTACAGGGAAGGGGAGTACTTC.

The table lists this clone with a few counts. V is TRBV19 and J is TRBJ1-5; D remains unclear. This CDR3 is built from 15 residues. Per germline, CDR1 LNHDA and CDR2 SQIVND (reference sequence). V lost 4 bases, J lost 5 bases, and 15 bases lay in between. The CDR3 sequence is CASSRAPRADQPQHF. The CDR3, as DNA: TGTGCCAGTAGTAGGGCCCCTCGCGCAGATCAGCCCCAGCATTTT.

This rearrangement joins TRBV11-1 to TRBJ1-1; 11 bases align to TRBD1. V shed 5 bases, J shed 8 bases, and the junction held 13 bases outside the gene matches. The CDR3 has 16 residues. Germline CDR1 SGHAT, CDR2 FQDESV (reference sequence). This CDR3 is CASSPWTGGGTTEAFF. CDR3 DNA sequence: TGTGCCAGCAGCCCGTGGACAGGGGGCGGGACGACCGAAGCTTTCTTT.